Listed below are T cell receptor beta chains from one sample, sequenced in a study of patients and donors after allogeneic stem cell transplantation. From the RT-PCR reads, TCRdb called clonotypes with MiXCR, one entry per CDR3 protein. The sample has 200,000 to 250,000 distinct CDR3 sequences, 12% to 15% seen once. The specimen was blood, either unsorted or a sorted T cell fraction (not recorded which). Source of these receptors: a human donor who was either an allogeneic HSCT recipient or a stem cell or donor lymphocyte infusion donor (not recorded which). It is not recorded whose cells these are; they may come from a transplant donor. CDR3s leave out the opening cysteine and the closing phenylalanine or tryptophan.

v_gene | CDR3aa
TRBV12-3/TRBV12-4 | ASLDSSSGNTIY
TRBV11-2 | ASSPVWGYDEQY
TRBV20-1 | SASPPSGRANEQF
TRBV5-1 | ASSLALSPNTEAF
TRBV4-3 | ASSQDNRGLGGYT
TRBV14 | ASSQATGPNQPQH
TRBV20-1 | SAEGAGVGYNEQF
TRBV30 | AWNDRVYGYT
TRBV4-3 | ASSQVYGDNQPQH
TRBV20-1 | SAPREGQGAAEAF
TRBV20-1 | SARGTSDSPLH
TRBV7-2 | ASSLEGAYTDTQY
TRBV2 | ASNGRFMNTEAF
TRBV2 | ASSETGVREKLF
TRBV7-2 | ASSVEGLGGEKLF
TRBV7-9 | ASSLGNRDDEKLF
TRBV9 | ASSDGLAGDGDTQY
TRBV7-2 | ASSRGQGGNQPQH
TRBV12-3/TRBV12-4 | ASSLSGAGDEQY
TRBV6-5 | ATGEQY
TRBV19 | ASIRTSGGAVDGELF
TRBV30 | AWSVGGTNQPQH
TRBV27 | ASSPQTGVNYGYT
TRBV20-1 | SARDYRGSYEQY
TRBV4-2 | ASSPRTANEKLF
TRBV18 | ASSPDIASQY
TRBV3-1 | ASRETGDSHYGYT
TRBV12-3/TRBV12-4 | ATGGGWGYT
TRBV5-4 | ASSQSSGANVLT
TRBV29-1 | SVESRGHQPQH
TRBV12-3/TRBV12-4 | ASSFKEDTEAF
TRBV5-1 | ASAPQGQGFYEQY
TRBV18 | ASSPQVGDTEAF
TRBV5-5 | ASSLEGTSGYTQY
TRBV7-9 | ASSHGGNEQF
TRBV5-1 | ASSHRTAGNRVNTEAF
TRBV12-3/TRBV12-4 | ASSPLAGRGTQY
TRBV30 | AWSGYRQRSGNTIY
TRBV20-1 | SAPRTGAEAF
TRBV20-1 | SARDMASTDTQY
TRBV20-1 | SATKGTSGSLGETQY
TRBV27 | ASSQQGRLSTEAF